A selection of T cell receptor beta chains follows, all from one sample in a study of shared clonotypes between healthy human individuals. TCRdb's table, derived via immunoSEQ multiplex PCR, lists solely in-frame clones and lacks some. The top ten clones hold over 8.5% of a sample with about 230,000 clones, 65% of them seen once. The sample taken for sequencing was memory CD4+ T cells sorted from blood. The receptors derive from a man aged 30-40 years in good health. The CDR3 runs from the conserved cysteine through the conserved F or W. The D gene is left open where the match is weak. Only part of the rows carry a size: once, few, many, or a class if the clone is expanded.

CDR3 protein,CDR3 DNA,CDR3 length,J gene,clone size,D gene,V gene
CASSHVDEQFF,TGTGCCTCGTCCCACGTGGATGAGCAGTTCTTC,11,TRBJ2-1,few,-,TRBV2
CASSSRQGANTEAFF,TGTGCCAGCAGCTCCAGACAGGGGGCGAACACTGAAGCTTTCTTT,15,TRBJ1-1,-,TRBD1,TRBV9
CASSLDGGGRELFF,TGCGCCAGCAGCTTGGACGGGGGCGGGCGGGAGCTGTTTTTT,14,TRBJ2-2,-,-,TRBV5-1
CASSQRQGIETGELFF,TGTGCCAGCAGCCAAAGACAGGGTATAGAAACCGGGGAGCTGTTTTTT,16,TRBJ2-2,-,TRBD1,TRBV7-6
CASSLIGVEGYGYTF,TGTGCCAGCAGCTTAATTGGGGTGGAGGGATATGGCTACACCTTC,15,TRBJ1-2,many,-,TRBV7-9
CASTPRGASNEKLFF,TGTGCCAGCACCCCCAGGGGGGCGAGCAATGAAAAACTGTTTTTT,15,TRBJ1-4,-,TRBD1,TRBV6-6
CASSQEPGAFSTIYF,TGTGCCAGCAGCCAAGAGCCGGGGGCGTTTTCCACCATATATTTT,15,TRBJ1-3,-,-,TRBV14
CSAVGQGRPF,TGCAGTGCTGTGGGACAGGGCCGCCCATTC,10,TRBJ2-7,few,TRBD1,TRBV20-1
CASSTGHPYEQYF,TGTGCCAGCAGTACGGGACATCCCTACGAGCAGTACTTC,13,TRBJ2-7,-,-,TRBV28
CASSATSAGELFF,TGTGCCAGCAGCGCGACTAGCGCCGGGGAGCTGTTTTTT,13,TRBJ2-2,-,TRBD2,TRBV2
CASSDPPPEQYF,TGTGCCAGCAGTGACCCACCTCCCGAGCAGTACTTC,12,TRBJ2-7,few,-,TRBV2
CASSYGGPYNEQFF,TGTGCCAGCAGCTACGGAGGGCCGTACAATGAGCAGTTCTTC,14,TRBJ2-1,many,-,TRBV7-2
CASMDPGGHEQYF,TGTGCCAGCATGGACCCAGGGGGCCACGAGCAGTACTTC,13,TRBJ2-7,many,TRBD1,TRBV28
CASSEVGPRWYTDTQYF,TGCGCCAGCAGTGAGGTGGGACCACGGTGGTACACAGATACGCAGTATTTT,17,TRBJ2-3,few,-,TRBV10-1
CASSPPGQGYEQYF,TGTGCCAGCTCACCTCCGGGACAGGGCTACGAGCAGTACTTC,14,TRBJ2-7,-,TRBD1,TRBV18
CASSAPDPQYF,TGTGCCAGCAGCGCCCCTGACCCCCAGTACTTC,11,TRBJ2-5,-,-,TRBV5-8
CATSRDRGNYNEQFF,TGTGCCACCAGCAGAGATCGAGGGAACTACAATGAGCAGTTCTTC,15,TRBJ2-1,-,-,TRBV15
CASSRGQSKKGQETQYF,TGTGCCAGCAGCCGGGGACAGTCCAAAAAGGGCCAAGAGACCCAGTACTTC,17,TRBJ2-5,-,TRBD1,TRBV11-3
CASSLNTGSNTEAFF,TGCGCCAGCAGCTTGAACACAGGATCGAACACTGAAGCTTTCTTT,15,TRBJ1-1,few,-,TRBV5-1
CASSIKKGIGGYTF,TGTGCCAGCAGTATTAAAAAGGGGATTGGGGGCTACACCTTC,14,TRBJ1-2,-,-,TRBV27
CASSLADYQETQYF,TGTGCCAGCTCACTAGCGGACTACCAAGAGACCCAGTACTTC,14,TRBJ2-5,-,-,TRBV18
CAISPTSGRPGDTQYF,TGTGCCATCAGCCCGACTAGCGGGAGACCCGGGGATACGCAGTATTTT,16,TRBJ2-3,-,TRBD2,TRBV10-3
CSVLFELPEQFF,TGCAGCGTTCTATTCGAGCTGCCCGAGCAGTTCTTC,12,TRBJ2-1,-,-,TRBV29-1
CSAGYDNEQFF,TGCAGCGCTGGGTACGACAATGAGCAGTTCTTC,11,TRBJ2-1,few,-,TRBV29-1
CASSQERGNEQFF,TGTGCCAGCAGCCAAGAGCGGGGCAATGAGCAGTTCTTC,13,TRBJ2-1,few,TRBD2,TRBV11-2
CAISESAGRFFNQPQHF,TGTGCCATCAGTGAGTCCGCAGGGAGGTTTTTCAATCAGCCCCAGCATTTT,17,TRBJ1-5,-,-,TRBV10-3
CASSEVRLAGVLETQYF,TGTGCCAGCAGTGAGGTCCGGCTAGCGGGAGTATTAGAGACCCAGTACTTC,17,TRBJ2-5,-,TRBD2,TRBV25-1
CASSQRQGPSYNEQFF,TGCGCCAGCAGTCAAAGACAGGGGCCCTCCTACAATGAGCAGTTCTTC,16,TRBJ2-1,-,TRBD1,TRBV23-1
CASSEEGLTRRGYTF,TGTGCCAGCAGTGAAGAGGGACTCACGCGGAGGGGCTACACCTTC,15,TRBJ1-2,-,-,TRBV2
CASSPSTGTEAFF,TGTGCCAGCTCACCATCGACAGGCACTGAAGCTTTCTTT,13,TRBJ1-1,-,-,TRBV18
CASRPFGSLNQPQHF,TGTGCCAGCAGACCTTTCGGGAGTCTCAATCAGCCCCAGCATTTT,15,TRBJ1-5,-,-,TRBV28
CASSRSGLSSSYNEQFF,TGTGCCAGCAGTCGGTCGGGACTTTCGAGCTCCTACAATGAGCAGTTCTTC,17,TRBJ2-1,-,-,TRBV2
CASGFIVTPSYNEQFF,TGTGCTAGTGGTTTTATCGTGACTCCATCCTACAATGAGCAGTTCTTC,16,TRBJ2-1,-,-,TRBV12-5
CSAGWRETQYF,TGCAGTGCGGGGTGGCGGGAGACCCAGTACTTC,11,TRBJ2-5,many,-,TRBV20-1
CASSRGGNGYTGELFF,TGTGCCAGTAGTCGAGGGGGCAACGGTTACACCGGGGAGCTGTTTTTT,16,TRBJ2-2,once,TRBD1,TRBV19
CASSVSGYSYEQYF,TGTGCCAGCAGCGTCTCGGGTTACTCCTACGAGCAGTACTTC,14,TRBJ2-7,-,-,TRBV9
CASSDTGGSYNEQFF,TGTGCCAGCAGTGACACTGGCGGTTCCTACAATGAGCAGTTCTTC,15,TRBJ2-1,few,-,TRBV6-4
CSVVGLAVNNEQFF,TGCAGCGTTGTCGGACTAGCGGTAAACAATGAGCAGTTCTTC,14,TRBJ2-1,few,TRBD2,TRBV29-1
CAWRTGTVSEQYF,TGTGCCTGGAGGACCGGGACAGTAAGCGAGCAGTACTTC,13,TRBJ2-7,-,TRBD1,TRBV30
CASSYDRPHDTQYF,TGTGCCAGCAGCTACGACAGGCCCCACGATACGCAGTATTTT,14,TRBJ2-3,-,-,TRBV5-5
CASSLVPLARNQEAQYF,TGTGCCAGCAGCTTAGTACCGCTAGCGAGAAATCAAGAGGCCCAGTACTTC,17,TRBJ2-5,-,-,TRBV7-2
CASSPQGVANTGELFF,TGTGCCAGCTCACCTCAGGGGGTTGCGAACACCGGGGAGCTGTTTTTT,16,TRBJ2-2,-,TRBD1,TRBV18
CASSSRALAGVETQYF,TGTGCCAGCAGCTCTCGGGCGCTAGCGGGAGTGGAGACCCAGTACTTC,16,TRBJ2-5,few,TRBD2,TRBV6-6
CTGSQGTDTQYF,TGCACCGGTAGTCAGGGGACAGATACGCAGTATTTT,12,TRBJ2-3,few,-,TRBV29-1
CASSELSGGASYEQYF,TGTGCCAGCAGTGAACTCTCTGGAGGGGCGTCCTACGAGCAGTACTTC,16,TRBJ2-7,-,-,TRBV27
CASSLGLAGGTGELFF,TGTGCCAGCAGTCTCGGACTAGCGGGAGGTACCGGGGAGCTGTTTTTT,16,TRBJ2-2,-,TRBD2,TRBV28
CASSSGTGSRYTEAFF,TGTGCCAGCAGTTCCGGGACAGGGTCAAGGTACACTGAAGCTTTCTTT,16,TRBJ1-1,-,TRBD1,TRBV6-5
CASSPGSGGRTYEQYF,TGTGCCAGCAGTCCTGGGAGTGGCGGGAGAACTTACGAGCAGTACTTC,16,TRBJ2-7,-,TRBD2,TRBV2
CASSKKGGQGKLFF,TGTGCCAGCAGTAAAAAAGGGGGGCAGGGAAAACTGTTTTTT,14,TRBJ1-4,-,-,TRBV6-5
CASSSRDRGRSEAFF,TGTGCCAGCAGCTCCCGGGACAGGGGACGTTCTGAAGCTTTCTTT,15,TRBJ1-1,few,TRBD1,TRBV11-2
CASSFGQYEHNEQFF,TGTGCCAGCAGCTTTGGCCAATATGAACACAATGAGCAGTTCTTC,15,TRBJ2-1,-,-,TRBV5-4
CASSVAASWTSGNEQFF,TGTGCCAGCAGCGTCGCCGCCAGCTGGACTAGCGGCAATGAGCAGTTCTTC,17,TRBJ2-1,-,TRBD2,TRBV9
CASSFGLGETQYF,TGTGCCAGCAGCTTTGGCTTGGGGGAGACCCAGTACTTC,13,TRBJ2-5,-,-,TRBV5-4